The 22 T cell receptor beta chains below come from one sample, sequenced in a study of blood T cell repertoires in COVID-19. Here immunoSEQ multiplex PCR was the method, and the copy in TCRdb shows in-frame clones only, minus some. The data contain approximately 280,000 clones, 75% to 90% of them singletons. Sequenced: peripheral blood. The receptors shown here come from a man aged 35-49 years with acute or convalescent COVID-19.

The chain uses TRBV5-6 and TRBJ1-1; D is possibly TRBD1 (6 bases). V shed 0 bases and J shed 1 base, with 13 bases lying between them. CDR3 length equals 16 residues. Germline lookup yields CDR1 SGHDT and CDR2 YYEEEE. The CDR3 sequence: CASSLGFRGPNTEAFF. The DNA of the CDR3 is TGTGCCAGCAGCTTGGGGTTCAGGGGCCCGAACACTGAAGCTTTCTTT.

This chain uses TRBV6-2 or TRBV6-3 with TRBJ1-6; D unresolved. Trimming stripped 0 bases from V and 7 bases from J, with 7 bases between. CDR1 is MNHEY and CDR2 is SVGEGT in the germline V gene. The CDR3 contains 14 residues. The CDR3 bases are TGTGCCAGCAGTTACTCGACCGGGAATTCACCCCTCCACTTT. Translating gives CASSYSTGNSPLHF.

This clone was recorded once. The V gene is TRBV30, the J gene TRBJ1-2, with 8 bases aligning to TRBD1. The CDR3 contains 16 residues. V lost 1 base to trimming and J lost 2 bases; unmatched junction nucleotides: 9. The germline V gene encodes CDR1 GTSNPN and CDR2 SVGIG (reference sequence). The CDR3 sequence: CAWSAWTGKSNYGYTF. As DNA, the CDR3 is TGTGCCTGGAGTGCATGGACAGGGAAGTCGAACTATGGCTACACCTTC.

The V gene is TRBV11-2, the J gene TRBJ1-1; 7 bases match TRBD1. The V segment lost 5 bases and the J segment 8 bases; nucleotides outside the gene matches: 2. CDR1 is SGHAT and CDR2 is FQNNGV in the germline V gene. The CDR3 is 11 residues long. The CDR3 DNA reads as TGTGCCAGCAGCCGGGACAGAGAAGCTTTCTTT. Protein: CASSRDREAFF. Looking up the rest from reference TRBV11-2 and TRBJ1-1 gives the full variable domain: EAGVAQSPRYKIIEKRQSVAFWCNPISGHATLYWYQQILGQGPKLLIQFQNNGVVDDSQLPKDRFSAERLKGVDSTLKIQPAKLEDSAVYLCASSRDREAFFGQGTRLTVV.

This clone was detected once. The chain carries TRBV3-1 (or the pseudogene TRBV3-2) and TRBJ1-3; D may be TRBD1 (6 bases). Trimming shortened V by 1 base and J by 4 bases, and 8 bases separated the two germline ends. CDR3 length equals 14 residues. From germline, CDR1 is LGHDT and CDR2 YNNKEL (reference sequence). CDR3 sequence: CASSQGGGGNTIYF. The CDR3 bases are TGTGCCAGCAGCCAAGGAGGGGGAGGAAACACCATATATTTT.

CDR3 nucleotide sequence: TGTGCCAGCAGTCGAGACAAGCCGAACACTGAAGCTTTCTTT. Protein product: CASSRDKPNTEAFF. The chain joins TRBV5-4 to TRBJ1-1; D is unresolved. This CDR3 has 14 residues. CDR1 is SGHNT, CDR2 YYREEE, per germline (reference sequence). V lost 5 bases and J 1 base, leaving 12 bases between the germline ends.

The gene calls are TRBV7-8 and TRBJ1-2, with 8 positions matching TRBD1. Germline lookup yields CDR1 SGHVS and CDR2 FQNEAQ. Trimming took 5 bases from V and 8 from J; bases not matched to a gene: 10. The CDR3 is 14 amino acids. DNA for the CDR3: TGTGCCAGCAGCAGTGGACAGGGAGAAGAGGGCTACACCTTC. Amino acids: CASSSGQGEEGYTF. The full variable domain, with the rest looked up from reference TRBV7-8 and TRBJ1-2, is GAGVSQSPRYKVAKRGQDVALRCDPISGHVSLFWYQQALGQGPEFLTYFQNEAQLDKSGLPSDRFFAERPEGSVSTLKIQRTQQEDSAVYLCASSSGQGEEGYTFGSGTRLTVV.

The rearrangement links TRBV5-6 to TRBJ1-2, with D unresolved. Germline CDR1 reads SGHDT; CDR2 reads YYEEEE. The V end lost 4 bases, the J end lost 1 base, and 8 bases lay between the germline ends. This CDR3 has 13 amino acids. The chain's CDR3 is CASSLILNYGYTF. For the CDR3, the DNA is TGTGCCAGCAGCCTAATCCTTAACTATGGCTACACCTTC.

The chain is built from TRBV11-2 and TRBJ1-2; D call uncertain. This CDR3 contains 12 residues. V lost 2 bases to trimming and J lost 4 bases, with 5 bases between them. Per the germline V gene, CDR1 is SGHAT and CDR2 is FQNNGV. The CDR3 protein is CASSLNGYGYTF. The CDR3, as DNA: TGTGCCAGCAGCTTAAACGGCTATGGCTACACCTTC.

The CDR3 DNA reads as TGTGCCAGCAGCTTGACGGGACAGGGGGATTCACCCCTCCACTTT. It is translated as CASSLTGQGDSPLHF. The chain recombines TRBV5-4 with TRBJ1-6; 11 nucleotides match TRBD1. J lost 8 bases, V lost 1 base, and 2 bases had no gene match. Germline-derived CDR1 and CDR2 are SGHNT and YYREEE (reference sequence). The CDR3 consists of 15 residues.

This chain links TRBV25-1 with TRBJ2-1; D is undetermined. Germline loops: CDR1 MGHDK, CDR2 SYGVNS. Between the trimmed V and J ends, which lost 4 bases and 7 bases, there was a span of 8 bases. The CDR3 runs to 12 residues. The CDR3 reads CASSGVWNEQFF. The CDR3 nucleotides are TGTGCCAGCAGTGGAGTCTGGAATGAGCAGTTCTTC.

CDR3 in DNA: TGTGCTAGTGGTTTGCCCCGGTCCAATGAGCAGTTCTTC. It codes for CASGLPRSNEQFF. V gene TRBV12-5 combines with J gene TRBJ2-1, with D unclear. Trimming stripped 2 bases from V and 6 bases from J, with 8 bases between. This CDR3 spans 13 amino acids. CDR1 is LGHNT and CDR2 is FRNRAP in the germline V gene.

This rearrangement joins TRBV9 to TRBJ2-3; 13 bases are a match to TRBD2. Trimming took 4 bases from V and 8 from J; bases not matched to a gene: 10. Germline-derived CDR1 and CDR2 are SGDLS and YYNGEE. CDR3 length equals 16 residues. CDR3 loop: CASSPGTSGALATQYF. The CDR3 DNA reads TGTGCCAGCAGCCCGGGGACTAGCGGGGCTTTAGCTACGCAGTATTTT.

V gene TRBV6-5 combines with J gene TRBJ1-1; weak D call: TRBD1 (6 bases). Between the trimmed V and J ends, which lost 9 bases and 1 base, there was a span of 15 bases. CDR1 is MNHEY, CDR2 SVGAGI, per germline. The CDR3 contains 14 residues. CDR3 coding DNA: TGTGCCAGTTGGTGGTTACAGGGGAACACTGAAGCTTTCTTT. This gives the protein CASWWLQGNTEAFF.

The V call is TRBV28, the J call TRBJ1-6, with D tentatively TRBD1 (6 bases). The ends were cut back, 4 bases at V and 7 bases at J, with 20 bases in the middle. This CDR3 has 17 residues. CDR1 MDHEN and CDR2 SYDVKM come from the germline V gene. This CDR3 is CASSYMTSGDQNSPLHF. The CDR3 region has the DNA TGTGCCAGCAGTTATATGACCTCAGGGGATCAAAATTCACCCCTCCACTTT.

The CDR3 loop reads CAWSVLGRGLGYTF. For the CDR3, the DNA is TGTGCCTGGAGTGTATTAGGCAGGGGGCTGGGCTACACCTTC. The chain links TRBV30 to TRBJ1-2; 8 bases map to TRBD1. The J segment lost 8 bases and the V segment lost 0 bases, leaving 8 bases of the junction unmatched. This CDR3 is 14 amino acids long. The V gene's germline CDR1 is GTSNPN and CDR2 SVGIG (reference sequence).

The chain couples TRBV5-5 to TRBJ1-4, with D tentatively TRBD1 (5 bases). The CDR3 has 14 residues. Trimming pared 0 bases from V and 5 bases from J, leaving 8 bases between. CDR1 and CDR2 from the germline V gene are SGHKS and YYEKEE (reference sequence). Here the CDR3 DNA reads TGTGCCAGCAGCTTGGGCAGGGTGAATGAAAAACTGTTTTTT. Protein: CASSLGRVNEKLFF. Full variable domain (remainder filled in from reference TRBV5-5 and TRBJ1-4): DAGVTQSPTHLIKTRGQQVTLRCSPISGHKSVSWYQQVLGQGPQFIFQYYEKEERGRGNFPDRFSARQFPNYSSELNVNALLLGDSALYLCASSLGRVNEKLFFGSGTQLSVL.

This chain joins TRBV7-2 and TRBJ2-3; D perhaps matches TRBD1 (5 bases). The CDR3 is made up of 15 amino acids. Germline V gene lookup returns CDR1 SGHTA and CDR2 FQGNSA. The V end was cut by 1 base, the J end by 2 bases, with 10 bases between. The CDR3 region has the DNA TGTGCCAGCAGCTTAGGCAGGGTAAACACAGATACGCAGTATTTT. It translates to CASSLGRVNTDTQYF.

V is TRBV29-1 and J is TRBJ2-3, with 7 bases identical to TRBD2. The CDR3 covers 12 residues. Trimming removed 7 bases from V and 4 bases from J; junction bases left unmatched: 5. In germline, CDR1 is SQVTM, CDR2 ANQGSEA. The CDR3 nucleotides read TGCAGCGCCGCTAGCGGTTCAGATACGCAGTATTTT. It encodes CSAASGSDTQYF.

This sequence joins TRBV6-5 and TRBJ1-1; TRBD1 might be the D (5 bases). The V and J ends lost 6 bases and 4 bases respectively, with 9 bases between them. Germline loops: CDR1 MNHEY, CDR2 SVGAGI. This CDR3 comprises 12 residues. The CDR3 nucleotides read TGTGCCAGCAGGCTCAGGGTCACTGAAGCTTTCTTT. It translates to CASRLRVTEAFF.

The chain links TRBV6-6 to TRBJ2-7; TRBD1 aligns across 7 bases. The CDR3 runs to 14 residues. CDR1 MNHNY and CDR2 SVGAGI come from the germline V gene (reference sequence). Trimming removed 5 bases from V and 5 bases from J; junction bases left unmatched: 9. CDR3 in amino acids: CASSGGQPLDEQYF. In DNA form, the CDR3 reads TGTGCCAGCAGTGGGGGACAGCCCCTGGACGAGCAGTACTTC.

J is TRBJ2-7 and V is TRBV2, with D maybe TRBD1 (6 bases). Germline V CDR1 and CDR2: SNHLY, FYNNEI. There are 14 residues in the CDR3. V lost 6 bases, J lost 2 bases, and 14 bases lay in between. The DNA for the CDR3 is TGTGCCAGCAGGGCCTACAGGGAAACCTACGAGCAGTACTTC. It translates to CASRAYRETYEQYF.